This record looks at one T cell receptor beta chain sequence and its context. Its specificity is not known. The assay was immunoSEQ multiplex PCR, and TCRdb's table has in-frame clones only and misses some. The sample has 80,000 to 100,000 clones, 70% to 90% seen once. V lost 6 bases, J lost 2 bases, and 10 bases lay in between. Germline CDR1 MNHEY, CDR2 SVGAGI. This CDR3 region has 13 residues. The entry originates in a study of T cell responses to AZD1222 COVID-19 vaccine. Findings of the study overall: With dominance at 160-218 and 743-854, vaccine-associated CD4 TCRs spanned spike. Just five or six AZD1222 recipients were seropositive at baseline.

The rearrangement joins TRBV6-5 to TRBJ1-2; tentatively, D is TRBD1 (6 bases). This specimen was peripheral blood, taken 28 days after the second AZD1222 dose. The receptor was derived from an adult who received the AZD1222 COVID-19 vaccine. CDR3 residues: CASRNRENYGYTF. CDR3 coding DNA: TGTGCCAGCAGGAACAGGGAGAACTATGGCTACACCTTC.